This T cell receptor beta chain was recorded in a study of T cells after yellow fever vaccination (dated by TCRdb to about 2019). About the investigation overall: The SMART-Seq v4 Ultra Low Input RNA kit was used to prepare libraries from fractions with low cell numbers. Bulk TCR alpha and beta repertoires were sequenced longitudinally to track T-cell clones before and after primary and booster YFV17D yellow fever vaccination. The cohort comprised two healthy male donors, one aged 18 to 29 and one aged 30 to 40 years. Blood was collected at multiple timepoints before and after primary and secondary immunization, and bulk PBMC replicates and cell subsets were isolated.

Ten or more counts support this clonotype. Its antigen is unknown. Nothing much larger sits one base from this clone, and base qualities are not available. The germline V gene encodes CDR1 SGHVS and CDR2 FNYEAQ. The CDR3 starts with the cysteine, ends with the phenylalanine, and has 14 residues. The entry retains the CDR3 DNA only, 42 bases that are in frame from base 1. After removal of 3 bases from V and 8 bases from J, the junction retains 5 bases not matched to a gene. Synthesis of TCR cDNA relied on 5'RACE template switching, a step that introduced a universal primer site along with unique molecular identifiers. Priming of cDNA synthesis was performed from both the TCR alpha and TCR beta constant segments. Two PCR steps were used to amplify libraries, with sample barcodes and sequencing adapters being added in the second step. Sequencing of libraries was performed on Illumina HiSeq 2500 (2x100 bp) or NovaSeq (2x150 bp). In the original analysis: MIGEC was used to demultiplex reads and collapse the reads into UMI consensus sequences, and MiXCR was used for V(D)J alignment. Clonotypes responding to the vaccine were identified with edgeR on replicate PBMC samples, with the criteria of FDR below 0.01 and a log2 fold change above 5 up to day 15. Bulk clonotypes were assigned CD4 or CD8 identity according to which sequenced CD4 or CD8 repertoire held them at higher abundance. TCRdb reprocessed the public reads (quality trimming at Q25 with fastp, clone calling with MiXCR) and kept in-frame beta chains. One record per CDR3 amino acid sequence lists the most common genes and DNA. These V and J calls originate from TCRdb's pipeline instead of the authors' own analysis. Across this sample there are under 700,000 distinct CDR3 sequences, with around a sixth seen only once. About 18% of the sample is in the top ten clones.

The study at large found these results: A small share of clonotypes occurred in both CD4 and CD8 compartments, likely arising from convergent recombination. Most clones expanded after primary vaccination (96% of CD4 and approximately 86% of CD8) were re-detected after the booster, suggesting that broad memory maintenance occurred. Because abundant contaminating clonotypes from the bulk population could be contained in FACS-sorted repertoires, computational filtering was required. The study included only a couple of donors, which limits how far the findings can be generalized. The secondary T-cell response was found to be weaker but faster than the primary response, with a peak reached on day 5 rather than on day 15.

The treatment or condition label on this specimen signifies: live attenuated yellow fever vaccine strain. At each blood-draw timepoint, two biological replicates of bulk PBMCs were obtained. PBMCs were isolated from peripheral blood using a standard Ficoll-Paque protocol. TriZol was used to extract RNA from bulk PBMCs, CD4 and CD8 fractions, and dextramer-positive and dextramer-negative fractions. This sequence originates from a man aged 18 to 29 who received the YFV17D yellow fever vaccine. Recombination joined TRBV7-6 with TRBJ2-4; 9 bases in the junction line up with TRBD1. The specimen comprised PBMCs, sampled less than 6 days after the first yellow fever vaccination. In nucleotide form, the sequence is TGTGCCAGCAGCTTGGACAGGGGATCAGACATTCAGTACTTC. It encodes CASSLDRGSDIQYF.